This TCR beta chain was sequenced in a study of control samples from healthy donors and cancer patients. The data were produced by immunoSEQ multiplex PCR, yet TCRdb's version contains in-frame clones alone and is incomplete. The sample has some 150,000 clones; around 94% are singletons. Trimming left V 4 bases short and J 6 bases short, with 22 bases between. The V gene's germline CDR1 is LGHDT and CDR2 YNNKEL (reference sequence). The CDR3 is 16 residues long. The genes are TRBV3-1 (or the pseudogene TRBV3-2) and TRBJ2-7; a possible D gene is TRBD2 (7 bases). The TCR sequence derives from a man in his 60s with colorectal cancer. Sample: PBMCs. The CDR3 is CASSPPWEGGRREQYF. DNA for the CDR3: TGTGCCAGCAGCCCCCCGTGGGAGGGGGGAAGGCGCGAGCAGTACTTC.